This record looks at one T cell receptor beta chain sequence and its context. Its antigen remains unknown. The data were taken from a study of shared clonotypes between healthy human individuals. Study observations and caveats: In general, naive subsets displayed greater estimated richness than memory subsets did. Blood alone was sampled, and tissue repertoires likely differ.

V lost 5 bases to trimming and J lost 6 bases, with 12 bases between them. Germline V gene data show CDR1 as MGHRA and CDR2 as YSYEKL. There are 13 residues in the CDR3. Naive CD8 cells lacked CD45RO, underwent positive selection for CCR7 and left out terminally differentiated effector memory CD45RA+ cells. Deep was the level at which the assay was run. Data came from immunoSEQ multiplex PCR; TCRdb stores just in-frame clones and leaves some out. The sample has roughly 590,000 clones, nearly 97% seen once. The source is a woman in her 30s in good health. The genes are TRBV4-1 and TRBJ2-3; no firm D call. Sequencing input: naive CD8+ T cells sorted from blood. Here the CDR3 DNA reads TGCGCCAGCAGCTCGGTCCCCGGGGATACGCAGTATTTT. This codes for CASSSVPGDTQYF.